One and the same sample provided the 18 T cell receptor beta chains below, sequenced in a study of spatial heterogeneity in lung cancer. MiXCR, run by TCRdb on the 5' RACE reads, gives a single entry per CDR3 protein. Among 89,000 or so distinct CDR3 sequences listed, 15% to 25% were seen once. The time point denotes: sample taken at primary tumor resection. From tumor, nontumor lung or frozen PBMC, whole RNA was taken unsorted for sequencing. The material sequenced was PBMCs, taken at surgery. Source of these receptors: a male donor with early-stage non-small cell lung cancer.

The rearrangement uses TRBV20-1 and TRBJ1-2, with 9 bases aligning to TRBD1. Trimming removed 5 bases from V and 1 base from J; junction bases left unmatched: 2. The CDR3 is 13 residues long. Germline V lookup: CDR1 DFQATT, CDR2 SNEGSKA (reference sequence). The CDR3 loop reads CSAGQGINYGYTF. The CDR3 DNA reads TGCAGTGCTGGACAGGGGATTAACTATGGCTACACCTTC.

This clonotype was recorded at least ten times. The rearrangement links TRBV20-1 to TRBJ1-4, with TRBD1 identical over 9 bases. The CDR3 runs 16 residues. V was pared by 3 bases and J by 6 bases, with 11 bases of the junction left unmatched. Germline V gives CDR1 DFQATT, CDR2 SNEGSKA (reference sequence). Written as DNA, the CDR3 is TGCAGTGCTAGCTACCACCGGGACAGGGTCGATGAAAAACTGTTTTTT. This codes for CSASYHRDRVDEKLFF.

This clonotype is termed medium-sized (0.01 to 0.1%). The chain combines TRBV7-3 with TRBJ2-7, with TRBD1 matching over 10 bases. Germline CDR1 SGHTA, CDR2 FQGTGA. This CDR3 contains 15 residues. V was pared by 5 bases and J by 7 bases, with 11 bases of the junction left unmatched. For the CDR3, the DNA is TGTGCCAGCAGCCCGACAGGGGGCATTTCGGAAGAGCAGTACTTC. Its protein is CASSPTGGISEEQYF. Together with reference TRBV7-3 and TRBJ2-7, the CDR3 gives the full variable domain: GAGVSQTPSNKVTEKGKYVELRCDPISGHTALYWYRQSLGQGPEFLIYFQGTGAADDSGLPNDRFFAVRPEGSVSTLKIQRTERGDSAVYLCASSPTGGISEEQYFGPGTRLTVT.

The V gene is TRBV11-1, the J gene TRBJ1-6; D gene unclear. Germline CDR1 reads SGHAT; CDR2 reads FQDESV (reference sequence). The V end lost 1 base, the J end lost 7 bases, and 8 bases lay between the germline ends. The CDR3 is 14 residues long. The CDR3 sequence is CASSLVELNSPLHF. The CDR3 nucleotides are TGTGCCAGCAGCTTAGTCGAGTTAAATTCACCCCTCCACTTT.

The chain links TRBV6-5 to TRBJ1-1, with D unresolved. Trimming shortened V by 7 bases and J by 1 base, and 13 bases separated the two germline ends. From germline, CDR1 is MNHEY and CDR2 SVGAGI. The length of the CDR3 is 14 residues. CDR3 region: CASTQARSNTEAFF. The CDR3 DNA is TGTGCCAGCACCCAGGCCAGGTCGAACACTGAAGCTTTCTTT.

This clonotype occurred a few times. The chain uses TRBV11-3 and TRBJ2-4, with D maybe TRBD1 (6 bases). Germline loops: CDR1 SGHNT, CDR2 YENEEA. This CDR3 is 15 amino acids long. V shed 5 bases and J shed 3 bases, with 14 bases lying between them. This CDR3 is CASSLQGGVKNIQYF. CDR3 in DNA: TGTGCCAGCAGCCTTCAAGGGGGTGTCAAAAACATTCAGTACTTC.

The chain has TRBV25-1 and TRBJ2-1; TRBD2 matches 9 bases. V trimming: 0 bases; J trimming: 7 bases; junction bases outside the gene matches: 7. The V gene's germline CDR1 is MGHDK and CDR2 SYGVNS. CDR3 length: 16 residues. The CDR3 sequence: CASSEYLAGTTNEQFF. In DNA, the CDR3 is TGTGCCAGCAGTGAATATCTAGCGGGGACCACTAATGAGCAGTTCTTC. Full variable domain (rest looked up from reference TRBV25-1 and TRBJ2-1): EADIYQTPRYLVIGTGKKITLECSQTMGHDKMYWYQQDPGMELHLIHYSYGVNSTEKGDLSSESTVSRIRTEHFPLTLESARPSHTSQYLCASSEYLAGTTNEQFFGPGTRLTVL.

The gene calls are TRBV5-1 and TRBJ2-3; 13 nucleotides agree with TRBD2. The germline gives CDR1 SGHRS, CDR2 YFSETQ. V was clipped by 2 bases and J by 0 bases; unmatched bases: 3. The CDR3 consists of 17 residues. The CDR3 bases are TGCGCCAGCAGCTTCGGACTAGCGGGGGCCAGCACAGATACGCAGTATTTT. Translating gives CASSFGLAGASTDTQYF.

Only one count was recorded for this clonotype. The rearrangement links TRBV10-3 to TRBJ2-7, with TRBD2 identical over 11 bases. Germline V gives CDR1 ENHRY, CDR2 SYGVKD. V gave up 10 bases and J gave up 4 bases; unmatched junction bases: 9. The CDR3 contains 14 residues. The CDR3 sequence is CATLTSGGVYEQYF. DNA for the CDR3: TGTGCCACTCTTACTAGCGGGGGAGTTTACGAGCAGTACTTC.

This clonotype occurred many times. V gene TRBV24-1 combines with J gene TRBJ1-2; D unclear. The CDR3 extends over 14 amino acids. Trimming stripped 1 base from V and 2 bases from J, with 7 bases between. Germline V CDR1 and CDR2: KGHDR, SFDVKD. This CDR3 reads CATSDFPTNYGYTF. CDR3 nucleotide sequence: TGTGCCACCAGTGATTTCCCAACCAACTATGGCTACACCTTC.

This chain connects TRBV4-1 to TRBJ2-1, with D perhaps TRBD2 (6 bases). Trimming cost V 3 bases and J 4 bases, with 19 bases left between them. Germline V gives CDR1 MGHRA, CDR2 YSYEKL. This CDR3 spans 17 amino acids. CDR3 in amino acids: CASSQFSVGGGYNEQFF. The DNA for the CDR3 is TGCGCCAGCAGCCAGTTTTCAGTGGGAGGCGGTTACAATGAGCAGTTCTTC.

In this sample, this clonotype turned up many times. This chain joins TRBV29-1 and TRBJ2-1, with TRBD2 matching over 14 bases. Germline V CDR1 and CDR2: SQVTM, ANQGSEA. Unmatched junction bases numbered 3, after V lost 3 bases and J lost 8 bases. This CDR3 has 14 residues. CDR3 bases: TGCAGCGTTGACGGGACTAGCGGGAGATATGAGCAGTTCTTC. It encodes CSVDGTSGRYEQFF.

This clonotype was picked up many times. The J gene is TRBJ2-1, the V gene TRBV2; 13 positions match TRBD2. This CDR3 contains 15 residues. J gave up 11 bases and V 1 base, and 5 bases lay outside the gene matches. CDR1 is SNHLY and CDR2 is FYNNEI in the germline V gene. This CDR3 reads CASSEGGLAGYQQFF. The CDR3 bases are TGTGCCAGCAGTGAAGGGGGACTAGCGGGATATCAGCAGTTCTTC.

This clonotype appeared many times. The gene calls are TRBV11-1 and TRBJ2-7; possibly TRBD2 for D (5 bases). There are 14 residues in the CDR3. Trimming left V 5 bases short and J 1 base short, with 12 bases between. CDR1 is SGHAT and CDR2 is FQDESV in the germline V gene (reference sequence). CDR3 loop: CASSPQRDSYEQYF. CDR3 nucleotides: TGTGCCAGCAGCCCGCAACGGGATTCCTACGAGCAGTACTTC.

There are many counts of this clonotype. This sequence joins TRBV28 and TRBJ1-4; D possibly corresponds to TRBD1 (6 bases). The V and J ends lost 6 bases and 5 bases respectively, with 25 bases between them. This CDR3 is built from 18 residues. CDR1 and CDR2 from the germline V gene are MDHEN and SYDVKM. CDR3 in amino acids: CASSNGQPKSLTNEKLFF. Written as DNA, the CDR3 is TGTGCCAGCAGCAACGGACAGCCGAAGTCCCTTACGAATGAAAAACTGTTTTTT.

The V and J genes are TRBV18 and TRBJ2-1; D uncertain. V lost 1 base and J lost 8, with 12 bases in between. CDR1 and CDR2 from the germline V gene are KGHSH and LQKENI. The CDR3 length is 14 residues. The CDR3 reads CASSPLPTHDEQFF. The CDR3, as DNA: TGTGCCAGCTCACCACTCCCGACACACGATGAGCAGTTCTTC.

A few counts support this clonotype. This rearrangement joins TRBV5-1 to TRBJ1-3; TRBD1 matches at 7 bases. The CDR3 runs 14 residues. J gave up 4 bases and V 3 bases, and 4 bases lay outside the gene matches. Germline V gene data show CDR1 as SGHRS and CDR2 as YFSETQ. The CDR3 is CASSSTGSGNTIYF. The DNA of the CDR3 is TGCGCCAGCAGCTCGACAGGGTCCGGAAACACCATATATTTT.

V gene TRBV2 combines with J gene TRBJ2-7; 9 nucleotides line up with TRBD1. The CDR3 sequence is 13 residues long. The ends lost 8 bases at V and 3 bases at J; junction bases unmatched: 5. Germline loops: CDR1 SNHLY, CDR2 FYNNEI. CDR3 sequence reads: CASHRGQGYEQYF. The CDR3 DNA is TGTGCCAGCCACAGGGGACAGGGCTACGAGCAGTACTTC.